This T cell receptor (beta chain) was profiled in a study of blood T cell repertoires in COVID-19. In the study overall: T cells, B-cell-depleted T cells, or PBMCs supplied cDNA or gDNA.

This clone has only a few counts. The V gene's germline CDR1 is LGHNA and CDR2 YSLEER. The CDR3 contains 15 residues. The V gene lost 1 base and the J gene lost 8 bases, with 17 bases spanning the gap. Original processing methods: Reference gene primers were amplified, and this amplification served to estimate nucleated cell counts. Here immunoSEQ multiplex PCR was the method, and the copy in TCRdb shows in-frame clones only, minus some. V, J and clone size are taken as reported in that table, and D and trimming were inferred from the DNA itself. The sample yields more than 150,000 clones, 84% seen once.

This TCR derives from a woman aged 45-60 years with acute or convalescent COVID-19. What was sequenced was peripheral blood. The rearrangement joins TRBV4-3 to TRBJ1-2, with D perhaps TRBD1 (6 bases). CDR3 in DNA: TGCGCCAGCAGCCAAGGTCGGACAGTAAGAGGGGGCTACACCTTC. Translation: CASSQGRTVRGGYTF.